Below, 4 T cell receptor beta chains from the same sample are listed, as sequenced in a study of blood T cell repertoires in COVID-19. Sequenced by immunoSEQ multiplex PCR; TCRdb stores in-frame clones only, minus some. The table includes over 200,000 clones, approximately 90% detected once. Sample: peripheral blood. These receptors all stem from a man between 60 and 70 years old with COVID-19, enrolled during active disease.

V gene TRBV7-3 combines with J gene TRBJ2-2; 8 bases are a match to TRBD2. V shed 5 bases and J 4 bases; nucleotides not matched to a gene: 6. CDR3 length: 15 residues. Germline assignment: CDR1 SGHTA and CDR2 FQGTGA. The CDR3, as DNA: TGTGCCAGCAGCCCGACTAGCGAGGGCACCGGGGAGCTGTTTTTT. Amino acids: CASSPTSEGTGELFF.

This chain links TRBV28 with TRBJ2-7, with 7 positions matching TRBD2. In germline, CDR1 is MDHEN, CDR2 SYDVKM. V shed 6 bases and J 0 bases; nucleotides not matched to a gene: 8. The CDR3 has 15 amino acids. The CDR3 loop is CASSPPSGISYEQYF. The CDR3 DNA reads TGTGCCAGCAGCCCTCCTAGCGGAATCTCCTACGAGCAGTACTTC.

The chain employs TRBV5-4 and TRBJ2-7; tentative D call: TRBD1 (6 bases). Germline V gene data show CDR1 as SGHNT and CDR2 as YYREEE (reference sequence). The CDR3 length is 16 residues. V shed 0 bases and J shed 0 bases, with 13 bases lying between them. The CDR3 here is CASSLGTATYSYEQYF. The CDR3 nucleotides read TGTGCCAGCAGCTTGGGGACAGCTACCTACTCCTACGAGCAGTACTTC.

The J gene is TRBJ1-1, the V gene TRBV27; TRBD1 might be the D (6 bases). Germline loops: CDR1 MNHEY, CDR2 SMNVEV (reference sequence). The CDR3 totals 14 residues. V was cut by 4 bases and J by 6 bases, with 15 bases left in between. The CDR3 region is CASSSAGAIPEAFF. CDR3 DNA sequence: TGTGCCAGCAGTTCGGCAGGGGCGATTCCTGAAGCTTTCTTT.